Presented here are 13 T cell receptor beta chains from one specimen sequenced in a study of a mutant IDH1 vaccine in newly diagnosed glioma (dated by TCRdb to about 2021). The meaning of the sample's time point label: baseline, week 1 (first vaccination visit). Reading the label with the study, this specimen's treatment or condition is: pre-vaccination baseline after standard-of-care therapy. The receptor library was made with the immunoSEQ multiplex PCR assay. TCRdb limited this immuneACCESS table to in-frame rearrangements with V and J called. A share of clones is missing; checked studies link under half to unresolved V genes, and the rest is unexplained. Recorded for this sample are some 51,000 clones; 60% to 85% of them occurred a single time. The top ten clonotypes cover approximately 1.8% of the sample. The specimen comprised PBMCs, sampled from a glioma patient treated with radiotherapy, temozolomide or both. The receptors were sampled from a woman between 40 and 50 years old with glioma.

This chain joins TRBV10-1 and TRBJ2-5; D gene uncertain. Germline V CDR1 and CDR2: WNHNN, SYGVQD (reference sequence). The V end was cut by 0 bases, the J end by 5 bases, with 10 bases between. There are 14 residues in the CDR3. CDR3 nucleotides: TGCGCCAGCAGTGAGTCCCCGGGCAGGGAGACCCAGTACTTC. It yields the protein CASSESPGRETQYF.

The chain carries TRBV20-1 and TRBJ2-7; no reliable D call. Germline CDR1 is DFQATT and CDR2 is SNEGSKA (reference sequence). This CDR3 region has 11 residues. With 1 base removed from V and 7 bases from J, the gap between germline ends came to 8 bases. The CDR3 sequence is CSARGDGEQYF. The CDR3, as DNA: TGCAGTGCTAGAGGAGACGGGGAGCAGTACTTC.

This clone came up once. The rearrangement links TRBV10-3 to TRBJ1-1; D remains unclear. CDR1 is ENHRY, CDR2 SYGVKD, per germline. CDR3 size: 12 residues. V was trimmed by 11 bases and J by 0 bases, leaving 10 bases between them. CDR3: CAAGGVNTEAFF. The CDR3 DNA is TGTGCCGCGGGTGGGGTGAACACTGAAGCTTTCTTT.

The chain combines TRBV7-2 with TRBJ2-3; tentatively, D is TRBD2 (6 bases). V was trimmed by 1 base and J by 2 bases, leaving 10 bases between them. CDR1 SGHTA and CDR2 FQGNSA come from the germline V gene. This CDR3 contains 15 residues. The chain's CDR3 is CASSLEGTLTDTQYF. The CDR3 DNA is TGTGCCAGCAGCTTAGAAGGGACTCTCACAGATACGCAGTATTTT.

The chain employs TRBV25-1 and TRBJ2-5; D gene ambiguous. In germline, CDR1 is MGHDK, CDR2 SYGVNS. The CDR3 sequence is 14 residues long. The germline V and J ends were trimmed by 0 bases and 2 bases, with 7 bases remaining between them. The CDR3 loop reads CASSEYNQQETQYF. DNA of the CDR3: TGTGCCAGCAGTGAATATAACCAGCAAGAGACCCAGTACTTC. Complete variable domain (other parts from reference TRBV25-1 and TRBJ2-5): EADIYQTPRYLVIGTGKKITLECSQTMGHDKMYWYQQDPGMELHLIHYSYGVNSTEKGDLSSESTVSRIRTEHFPLTLESARPSHTSQYLCASSEYNQQETQYFGPGTRLLVL.

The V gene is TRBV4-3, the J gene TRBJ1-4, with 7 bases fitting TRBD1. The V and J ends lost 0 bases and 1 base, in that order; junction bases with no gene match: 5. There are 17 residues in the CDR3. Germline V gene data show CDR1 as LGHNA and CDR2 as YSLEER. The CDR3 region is CASSQEPDRVTNEKLFF. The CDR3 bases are TGCGCCAGCAGCCAAGAGCCCGACAGGGTAACTAATGAAAAACTGTTTTTT.

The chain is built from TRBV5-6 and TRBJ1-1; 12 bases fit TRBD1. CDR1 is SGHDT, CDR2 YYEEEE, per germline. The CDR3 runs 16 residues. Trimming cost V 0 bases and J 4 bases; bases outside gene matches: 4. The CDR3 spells CASSLGDRGLVTEAFF. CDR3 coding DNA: TGTGCCAGCAGCTTGGGGGACAGGGGGCTTGTCACTGAAGCTTTCTTT.

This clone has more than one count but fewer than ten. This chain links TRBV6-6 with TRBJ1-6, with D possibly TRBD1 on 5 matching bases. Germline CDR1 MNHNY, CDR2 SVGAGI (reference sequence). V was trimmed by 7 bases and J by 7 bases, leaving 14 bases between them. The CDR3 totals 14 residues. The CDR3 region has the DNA TGTGCCAGCAATGGGGGTTCGAGGAATTCACCCCTCCACTTT. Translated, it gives CASNGGSRNSPLHF.

The CDR3 spells CASSLGQGHSPLHF. The DNA of the CDR3 is TGTGCCAGCAGCTTAGGCCAGGGCCATTCACCCCTCCACTTT. The chain employs TRBV7-2 and TRBJ1-6, with D possibly matching TRBD1 (5 bases). Germline values: CDR1 SGHTA, CDR2 FQGNSA. The CDR3 extends over 14 amino acids. V lost 1 base and J 8 bases, leaving 9 bases between the germline ends.

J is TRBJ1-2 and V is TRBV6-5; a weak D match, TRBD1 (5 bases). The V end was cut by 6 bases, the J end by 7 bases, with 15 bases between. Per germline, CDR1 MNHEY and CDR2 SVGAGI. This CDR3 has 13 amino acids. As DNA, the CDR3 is TGTGCCAGCAGAAGGGACGGAGTTGTTGGCTACACCTTC. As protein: CASRRDGVVGYTF.

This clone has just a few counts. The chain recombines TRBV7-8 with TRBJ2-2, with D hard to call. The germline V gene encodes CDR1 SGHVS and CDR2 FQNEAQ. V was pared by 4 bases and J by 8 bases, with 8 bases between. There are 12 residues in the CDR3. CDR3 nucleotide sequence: TGTGCCAGCAGCTCACATGATGGGGAGCTGTTTTTT. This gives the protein CASSSHDGELFF. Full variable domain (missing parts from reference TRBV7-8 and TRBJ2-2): GAGVSQSPRYKVAKRGQDVALRCDPISGHVSLFWYQQALGQGPEFLTYFQNEAQLDKSGLPSDRFFAERPEGSVSTLKIQRTQQEDSAVYLCASSSHDGELFFGEGSRLTVL.

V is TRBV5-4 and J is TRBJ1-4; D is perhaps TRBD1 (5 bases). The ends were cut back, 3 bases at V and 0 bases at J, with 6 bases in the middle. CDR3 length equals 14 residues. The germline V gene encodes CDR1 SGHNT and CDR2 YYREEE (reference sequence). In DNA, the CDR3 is TGTGCCAGCAGCTCAGGGACAACTAATGAAAAACTGTTTTTT. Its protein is CASSSGTTNEKLFF.

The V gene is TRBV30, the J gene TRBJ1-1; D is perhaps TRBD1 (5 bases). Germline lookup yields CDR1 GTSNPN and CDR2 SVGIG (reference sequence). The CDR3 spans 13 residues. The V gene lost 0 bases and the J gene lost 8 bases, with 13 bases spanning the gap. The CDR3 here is CAWSVRLKGEAFF. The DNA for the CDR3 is TGTGCCTGGAGTGTACGGCTAAAGGGGGAAGCTTTCTTT.